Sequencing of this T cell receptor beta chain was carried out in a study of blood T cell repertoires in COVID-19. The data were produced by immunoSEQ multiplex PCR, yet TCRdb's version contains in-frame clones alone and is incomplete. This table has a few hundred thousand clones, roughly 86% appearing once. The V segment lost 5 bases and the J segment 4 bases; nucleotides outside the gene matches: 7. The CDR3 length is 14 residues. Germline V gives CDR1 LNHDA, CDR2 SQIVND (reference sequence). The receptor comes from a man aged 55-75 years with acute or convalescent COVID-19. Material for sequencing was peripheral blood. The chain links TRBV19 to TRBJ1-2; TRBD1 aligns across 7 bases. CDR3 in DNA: TGTGCCAGTAGTGCCGACAGGGCCTCCTATGGCTACACCTTC. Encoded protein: CASSADRASYGYTF.